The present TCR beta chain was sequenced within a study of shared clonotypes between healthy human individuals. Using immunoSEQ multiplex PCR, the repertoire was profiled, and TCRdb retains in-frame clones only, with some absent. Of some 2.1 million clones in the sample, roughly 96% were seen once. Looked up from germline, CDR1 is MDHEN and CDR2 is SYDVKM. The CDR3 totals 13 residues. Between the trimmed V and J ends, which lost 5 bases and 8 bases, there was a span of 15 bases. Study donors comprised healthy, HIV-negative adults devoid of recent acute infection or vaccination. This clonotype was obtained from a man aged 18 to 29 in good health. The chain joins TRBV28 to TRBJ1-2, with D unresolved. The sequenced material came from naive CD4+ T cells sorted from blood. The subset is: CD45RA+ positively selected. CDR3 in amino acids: CASSSREAGGYTF. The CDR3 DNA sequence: TGTGCCAGCAGTAGCCGGGAGGCGGGGGGCTACACCTTC.